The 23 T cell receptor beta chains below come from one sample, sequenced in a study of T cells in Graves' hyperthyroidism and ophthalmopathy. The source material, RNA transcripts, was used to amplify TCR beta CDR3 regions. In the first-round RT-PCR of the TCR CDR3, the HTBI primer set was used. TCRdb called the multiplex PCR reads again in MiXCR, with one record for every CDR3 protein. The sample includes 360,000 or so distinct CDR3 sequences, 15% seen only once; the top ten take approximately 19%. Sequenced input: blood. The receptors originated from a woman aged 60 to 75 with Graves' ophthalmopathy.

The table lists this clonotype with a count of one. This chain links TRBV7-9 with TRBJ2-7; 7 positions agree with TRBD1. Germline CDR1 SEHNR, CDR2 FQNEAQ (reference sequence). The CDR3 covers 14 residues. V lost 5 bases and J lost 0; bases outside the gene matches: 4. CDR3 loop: CASSTTGRSYEQYF. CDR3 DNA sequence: TGTGCCAGCAGCACGACAGGGCGCTCCTACGAGCAGTACTTC.

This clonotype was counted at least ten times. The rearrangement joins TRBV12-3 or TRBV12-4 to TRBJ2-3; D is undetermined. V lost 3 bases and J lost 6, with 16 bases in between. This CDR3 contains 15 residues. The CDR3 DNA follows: TGTGCCAGCAGTTTTCGTGACGGGCCTCTTGATACGCAGTATTTT. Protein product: CASSFRDGPLDTQYF.

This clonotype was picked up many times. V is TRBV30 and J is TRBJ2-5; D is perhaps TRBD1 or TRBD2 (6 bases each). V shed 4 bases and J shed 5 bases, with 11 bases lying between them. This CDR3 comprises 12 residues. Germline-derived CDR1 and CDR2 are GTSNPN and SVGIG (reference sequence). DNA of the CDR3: TGTGCCTGGACAGGGGAGGAGGAGACCCAGTACTTC. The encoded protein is CAWTGEEETQYF.

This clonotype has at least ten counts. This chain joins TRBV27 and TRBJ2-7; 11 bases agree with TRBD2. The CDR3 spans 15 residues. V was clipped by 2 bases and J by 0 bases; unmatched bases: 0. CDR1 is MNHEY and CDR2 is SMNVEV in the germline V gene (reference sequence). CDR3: CASSLTSGGSYEQYF. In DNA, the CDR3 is TGTGCCAGCAGTTTAACTAGCGGGGGCTCCTACGAGCAGTACTTC.

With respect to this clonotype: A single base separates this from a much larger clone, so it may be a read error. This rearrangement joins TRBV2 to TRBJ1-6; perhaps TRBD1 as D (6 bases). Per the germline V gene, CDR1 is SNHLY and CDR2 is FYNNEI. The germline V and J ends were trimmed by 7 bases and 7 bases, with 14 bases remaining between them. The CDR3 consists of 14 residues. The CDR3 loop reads CASTGAGGNSPLHF. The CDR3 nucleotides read TGTGCCAGCACAGGGGCCGGGGGCAATTCACCCCTCCACTTT.

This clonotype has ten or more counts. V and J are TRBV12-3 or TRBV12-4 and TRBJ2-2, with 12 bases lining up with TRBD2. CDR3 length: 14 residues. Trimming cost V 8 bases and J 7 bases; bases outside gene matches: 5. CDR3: CASGLAGLGGELFF. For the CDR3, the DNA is TGTGCCAGCGGACTAGCGGGATTGGGCGGGGAGCTGTTTTTT.

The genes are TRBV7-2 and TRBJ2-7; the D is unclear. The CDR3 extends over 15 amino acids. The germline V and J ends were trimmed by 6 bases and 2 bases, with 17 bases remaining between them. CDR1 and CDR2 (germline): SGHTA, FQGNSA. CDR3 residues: CASRLSWTAAYEQYF. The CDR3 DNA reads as TGTGCCAGCAGACTATCTTGGACGGCTGCCTACGAGCAGTACTTC.

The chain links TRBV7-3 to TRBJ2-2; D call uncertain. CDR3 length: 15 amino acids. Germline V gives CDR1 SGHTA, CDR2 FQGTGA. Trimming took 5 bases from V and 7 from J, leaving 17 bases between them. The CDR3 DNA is TGTGCCAGCAGCCAAGTCGGGCTTGGACGCGGGGAGCTGTTTTTT. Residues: CASSQVGLGRGELFF. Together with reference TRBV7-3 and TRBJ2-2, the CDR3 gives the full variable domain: GAGVSQTPSNKVTEKGKYVELRCDPISGHTALYWYRQSLGQGPEFLIYFQGTGAADDSGLPNDRFFAVRPEGSVSTLKIQRTERGDSAVYLCASSQVGLGRGELFFGEGSRLTVL.

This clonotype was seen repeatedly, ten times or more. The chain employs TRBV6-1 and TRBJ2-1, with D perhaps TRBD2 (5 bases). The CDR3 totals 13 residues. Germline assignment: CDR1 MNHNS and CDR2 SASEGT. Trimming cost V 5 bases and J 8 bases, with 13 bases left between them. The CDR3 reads CASSLTSWDEQFF. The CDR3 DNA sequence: TGTGCCAGCAGTCTCACTAGTTGGGATGAGCAGTTCTTC.

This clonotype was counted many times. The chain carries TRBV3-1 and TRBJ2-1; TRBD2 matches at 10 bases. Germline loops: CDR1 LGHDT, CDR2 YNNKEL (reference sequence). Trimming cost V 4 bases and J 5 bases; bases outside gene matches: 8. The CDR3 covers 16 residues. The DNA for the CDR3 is TGTGCCAGCAGCCTTGAGCGCAGCGGGAGGGACAATGAGCAGTTCTTC. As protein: CASSLERSGRDNEQFF.

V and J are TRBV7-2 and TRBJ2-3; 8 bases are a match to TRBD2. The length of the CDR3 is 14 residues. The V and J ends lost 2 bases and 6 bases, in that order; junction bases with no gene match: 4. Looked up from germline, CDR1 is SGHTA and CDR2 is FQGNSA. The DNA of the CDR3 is TGTGCCAGCAGCTTAAGCGGGAGATCTGATACGCAGTATTTT. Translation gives CASSLSGRSDTQYF.

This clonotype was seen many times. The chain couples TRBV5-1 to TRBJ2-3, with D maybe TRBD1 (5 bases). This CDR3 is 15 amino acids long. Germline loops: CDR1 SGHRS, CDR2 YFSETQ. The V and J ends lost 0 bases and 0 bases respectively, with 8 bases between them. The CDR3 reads CASSLGTPSTDTQYF. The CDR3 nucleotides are TGCGCCAGCAGCTTGGGGACACCTAGCACAGATACGCAGTATTTT. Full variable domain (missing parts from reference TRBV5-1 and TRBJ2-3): KAGVTQTPRYLIKTRGQQVTLSCSPISGHRSVSWYQQTPGQGLQFLFEYFSETQRNKGNFPGRFSGRQFSNSRSEMNVSTLELGDSALYLCASSLGTPSTDTQYFGPGTRLTVL.

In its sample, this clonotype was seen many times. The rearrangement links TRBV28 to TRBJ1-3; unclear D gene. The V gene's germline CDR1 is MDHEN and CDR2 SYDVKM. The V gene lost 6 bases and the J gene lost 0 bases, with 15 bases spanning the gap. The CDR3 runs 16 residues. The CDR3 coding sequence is TGTGCCAGCAGCCGTACCCGGGGAATCTCTGGAAACACCATATATTTT. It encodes CASSRTRGISGNTIYF.

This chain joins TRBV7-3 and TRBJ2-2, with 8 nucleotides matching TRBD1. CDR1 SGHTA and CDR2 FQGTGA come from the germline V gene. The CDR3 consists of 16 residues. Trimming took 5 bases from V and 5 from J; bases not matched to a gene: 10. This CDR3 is CASSPGRTGSTGELFF. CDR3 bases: TGTGCCAGCAGCCCCGGCCGGACAGGGTCGACCGGGGAGCTGTTTTTT.

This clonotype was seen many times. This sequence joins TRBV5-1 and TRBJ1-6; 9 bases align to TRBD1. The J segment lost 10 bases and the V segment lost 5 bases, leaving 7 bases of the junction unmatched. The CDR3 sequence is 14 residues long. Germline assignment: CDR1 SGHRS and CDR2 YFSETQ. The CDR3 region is CASRRGQGVSPLHF. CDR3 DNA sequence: TGCGCCAGCAGAAGGGGACAGGGAGTATCACCCCTCCACTTT.

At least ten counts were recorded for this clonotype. The CDR3 reads CASSSTSSGRAGEQYF. The DNA of the CDR3 is TGTGCCAGCAGTTCGACCTCTAGCGGGAGGGCCGGCGAGCAGTACTTC. This chain uses TRBV12-3 or TRBV12-4 with TRBJ2-7, with TRBD2 matching 12 bases. The CDR3 runs to 16 residues. The J segment lost 6 bases and the V segment lost 4 bases, leaving 10 bases of the junction unmatched.

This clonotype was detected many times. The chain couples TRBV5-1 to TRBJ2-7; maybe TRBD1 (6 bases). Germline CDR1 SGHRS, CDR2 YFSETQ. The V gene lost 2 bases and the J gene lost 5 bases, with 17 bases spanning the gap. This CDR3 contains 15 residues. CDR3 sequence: CASSFDKQGRNEQYF. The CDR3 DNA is TGCGCCAGCAGCTTCGATAAACAGGGTAGGAACGAGCAGTACTTC.

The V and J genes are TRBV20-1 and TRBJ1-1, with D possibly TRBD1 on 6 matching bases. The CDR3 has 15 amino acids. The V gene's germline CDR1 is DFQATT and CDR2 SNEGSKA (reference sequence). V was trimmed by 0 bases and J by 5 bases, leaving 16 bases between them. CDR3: CSARDRQGTGTEAFF. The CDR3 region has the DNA TGCAGTGCTAGAGATCGGCAGGGGACCGGGACTGAAGCTTTCTTT.

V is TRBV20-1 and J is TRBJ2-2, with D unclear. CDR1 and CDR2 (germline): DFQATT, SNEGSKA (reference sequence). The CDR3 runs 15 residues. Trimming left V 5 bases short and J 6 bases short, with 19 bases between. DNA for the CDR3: TGCAGTGCTCCAACCTCGGCGAGAGGAGCCGGGGAGCTGTTTTTT. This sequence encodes CSAPTSARGAGELFF.

The CDR3 sequence: CASSPQEALRNEQFF. The CDR3 nucleotides read TGTGCCAGCAGTCCGCAAGAGGCGTTGAGGAATGAGCAGTTCTTC. This chain joins TRBV28 and TRBJ2-1, with D hard to call. V gave up 5 bases and J gave up 7 bases, with 18 bases separating them. Germline loops: CDR1 MDHEN, CDR2 SYDVKM. This CDR3 is built from 15 residues.

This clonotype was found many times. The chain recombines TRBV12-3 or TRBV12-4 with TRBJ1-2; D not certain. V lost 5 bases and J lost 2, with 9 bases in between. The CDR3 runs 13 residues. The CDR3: CASSRDQNYGYTF. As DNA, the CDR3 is TGTGCCAGCAGTCGTGACCAGAACTATGGCTACACCTTC.

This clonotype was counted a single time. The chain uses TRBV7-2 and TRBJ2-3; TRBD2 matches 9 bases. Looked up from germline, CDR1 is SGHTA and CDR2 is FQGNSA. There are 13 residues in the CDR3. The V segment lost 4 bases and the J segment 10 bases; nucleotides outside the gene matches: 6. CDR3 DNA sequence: TGTGCCAGCAGCTCCCTAGCGGGATCGGCGCAGTATTTT. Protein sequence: CASSSLAGSAQYF.

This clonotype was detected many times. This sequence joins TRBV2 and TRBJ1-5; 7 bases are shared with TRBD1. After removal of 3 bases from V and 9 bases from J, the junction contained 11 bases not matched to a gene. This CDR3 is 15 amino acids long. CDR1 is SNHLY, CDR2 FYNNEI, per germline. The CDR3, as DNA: TGTGCCAGCAGTGACGGGACAGTACTCGGTCGGCCCCAGCATTTT. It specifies CASSDGTVLGRPQHF.